These 14 T cell receptor beta chains share one sample of origin, sequenced in a study of blood T cells in healthy people across ages. Using a J-beta primer mix together with a sample-barcoded 5' primer, a second PCR was run for about 6 to 12 cycles. MiXCR was run by TCRdb on the 5' RACE reads, yielding one entry per CDR3 protein. This sample has under 2,000,000 distinct CDR3 sequences; around half occur once, and the top ten carry over 2%. Sequenced material: blood. The receptors stem from a woman aged 40 to 50 in good health.

The gene calls are TRBV7-2 and TRBJ2-5, with 10 nucleotides matching TRBD2. J lost 4 bases, V lost 1 base, and 9 bases had no gene match. Germline CDR1 reads SGHTA; CDR2 reads FQGNSA. This CDR3 has 17 residues. The CDR3 is CASSLVRSGGAGETQYF. The CDR3 nucleotides are TGTGCCAGCAGCTTAGTCCGCAGCGGGGGGGCAGGAGAGACCCAGTACTTC.

V gene TRBV11-2 combines with J gene TRBJ2-3; 7 bases fit TRBD2. This CDR3 has 16 amino acids. CDR1 and CDR2 from the germline V gene are SGHAT and FQNNGV. Unmatched junction bases numbered 8, after V lost 5 bases and J lost 0 bases. In DNA, the CDR3 is TGTGCCAGCAGCCGATGGGAGGGGCGCAGCACAGATACGCAGTATTTT. It codes for CASSRWEGRSTDTQYF.

This clonotype came up a few times. The chain joins TRBV15 to TRBJ2-1; the D is unclear. This CDR3 is built from 13 residues. CDR1 is LNHNV, CDR2 YYDKDF, per germline (reference sequence). Trimming removed 0 bases at V and 6 bases at J, with 6 bases between. Here the CDR3 DNA reads TGTGCCACCAGCAGAGATTCCCGCAATGAGCAGTTCTTC. Encoded protein: CATSRDSRNEQFF.

Regarding this clonotype: A junction end diverges from the germline sequence, so it may reflect a read error. The rearrangement links TRBV5-5 to TRBJ1-5; D gene ambiguous. Germline V gene sequence: CDR1 SGHKS, CDR2 YYEKEE (reference sequence). The CDR3 length is 15 residues. This chain's CDR3 is CACSLFAAVDQPQHF. The DNA of the CDR3 is TGTGCCTGCAGTTTGTTCGCTGCCGTGGATCAGCCCCAGCATTTT.

A few counts support this clonotype. The gene calls are TRBV7-2 and TRBJ1-1; D call uncertain. The V gene lost 5 bases and the J gene lost 0 bases, with 10 bases spanning the gap. The CDR3 sequence is 14 residues long. Germline loops: CDR1 SGHTA, CDR2 FQGNSA. CDR3 bases: TGTGCCAGCAGCCTCTACCAAATGAACACTGAAGCTTTCTTT. Protein product: CASSLYQMNTEAFF.

This chain joins TRBV25-1 and TRBJ1-2; a possible D gene is TRBD1 (5 bases). The CDR3 length is 12 residues. V was clipped by 11 bases and J by 7 bases, with 17 bases between them. Per the germline V gene, CDR1 is MGHDK and CDR2 is SYGVNS. As DNA, the CDR3 is TGTGCCGCTCAACTGGAGGGGATTGGCTACACCTTC. This sequence encodes CAAQLEGIGYTF.

The chain has TRBV3-1 and TRBJ1-6; 9 bases match TRBD1. The CDR3 is 15 amino acids. V was clipped by 4 bases and J by 8 bases; unmatched bases: 6. Germline values: CDR1 LGHDT, CDR2 YNNKEL (reference sequence). This chain's CDR3 is CASSPGTGKDSPLHF. Written as DNA, the CDR3 is TGTGCCAGCAGCCCCGGGACAGGGAAGGATTCACCCCTCCACTTT. Full variable domain (missing parts from reference TRBV3-1 and TRBJ1-6): DTAVSQTPKYLVTQMGNDKSIKCEQNLGHDTMYWYKQDSKKFLKIMFSYNNKELIINETVPNRFSPKSPDKAHLNLHINSLELGDSAVYFCASSPGTGKDSPLHFGNGTRLTVT.

This rearrangement joins TRBV7-8 to TRBJ1-4; TRBD1 matches 8 bases. The CDR3 has 18 amino acids. Unmatched junction bases numbered 11, after V lost 4 bases and J lost 1 base. The germline V gene has CDR1 SGHVS and CDR2 FQNEAQ. The CDR3 loop is CASSSGQGGVVTNEKLFF. CDR3 DNA: TGTGCCAGCAGCTCAGGACAGGGCGGTGTTGTAACTAATGAAAAACTGTTTTTT.

The chain has TRBV6-5 and TRBJ1-2; 12 bases align to TRBD1. Per germline, CDR1 MNHEY and CDR2 SVGAGI. This CDR3 is built from 16 residues. Trimming took 6 bases from V and 0 from J; bases not matched to a gene: 5. The CDR3 loop reads CASRGTGGEANYGYTF. The CDR3 bases are TGTGCCAGCAGGGGGACAGGGGGCGAAGCTAACTATGGCTACACCTTC.

The chain carries TRBV2 and TRBJ2-1; 7 bases match TRBD1. Germline CDR1 and CDR2: SNHLY and FYNNEI. V lost 6 bases, J lost 5 bases, and 7 bases stayed unmatched. This CDR3 is 14 amino acids long. The CDR3 DNA follows: TGTGCCAGCAGGTCCGGGACAGCGGACAATGAGCAGTTCTTC. This sequence encodes CASRSGTADNEQFF. The full variable domain, its missing parts supplied by reference TRBV2 and TRBJ2-1, is EPEVTQTPSHQVTQMGQEVILRCVPISNHLYFYWYRQILGQKVEFLVSFYNNEISEKSEIFDDQFSVERPDGSNFTLKIRSTKLEDSAMYFCASRSGTADNEQFFGPGTRLTVL.

This clonotype has more than one count but fewer than ten. The chain links TRBV7-2 to TRBJ2-1; D call uncertain. The CDR3 is 14 residues long. Germline CDR1 and CDR2: SGHTA and FQGNSA. Trimming took off 5 bases at V and 3 bases at J, with 11 bases between the two ends. CDR3 bases: TGTGCCAGCAGCGTCCAGGAACTCTACAATGAGCAGTTCTTC. This encodes CASSVQELYNEQFF.

For this clonotype: At one boundary the junction diverges from the germline segment, which might be a read error. The rearrangement uses TRBV7-2 and TRBJ2-1, with 11 bases that match TRBD1. The germline V gene encodes CDR1 SGHTA and CDR2 FQGNSA. The CDR3 totals 15 residues. The DNA of the CDR3 is TGTGCCAGCAGTCGGACAGGGGGCTTTTTCAATGGGCAGTTCTTC. The encoded protein is CASSRTGGFFNGQFF.

This clonotype was found a few times. This chain links TRBV7-2 with TRBJ2-5; no reliable D call. CDR3 length: 16 amino acids. CDR1 and CDR2 (germline): SGHTA, FQGNSA. Between the trimmed V and J ends, which lost 7 bases and 1 base, there was a span of 19 bases. Written as DNA, the CDR3 is TGTGCCAGCAACTTTAGAGCCCTCAGTGCCCAAGAGACCCAGTACTTC. Translation: CASNFRALSAQETQYF.

This clonotype was detected once. This rearrangement joins TRBV5-1 to TRBJ2-3, with TRBD2 as a possible D gene (5 bases). The CDR3 totals 15 residues. The germline gives CDR1 SGHRS, CDR2 YFSETQ. The V and J ends lost 5 bases and 0 bases respectively, with 13 bases between them. The CDR3 sequence: CASRTEDASTDTQYF. The CDR3 DNA follows: TGCGCCAGCAGGACGGAGGACGCTAGCACAGATACGCAGTATTTT.